This T cell receptor (beta chain) emerged from a study of cytomegalovirus exposure and HLA in healthy donors. Concerning this clone: Its antigen remains unknown.

The study ran its PCR with 60 Vbeta and 13 Jbeta primers. The data were produced by immunoSEQ multiplex PCR, yet TCRdb's version contains in-frame clones alone and is incomplete. The table has 100,000 to 120,000 clones, over 60% seen once. Notes on the study in general: Several of the most significant clusters were apparently associated with common viral pathogens in a later analysis. Analysis was carried out at a later point, and it linked a missense DCLRE1C variant to TCR beta V- and J-gene trimming.

CDR3 size: 13 residues. Trimming took 6 bases from V and 5 from J, leaving 10 bases between them. From germline, CDR1 is SEHNR and CDR2 FQNEAQ (reference sequence). Sequenced sample: PBMCs. The chain couples TRBV7-9 to TRBJ1-4; the D is unclear. The TCR originated in a man aged 25 to 45 in good health and CMV-seropositive. The chain's CDR3 is CASRAGGNEKLFF. DNA of the CDR3: TGTGCCAGCAGAGCGGGCGGAAATGAAAAACTGTTTTTT.